This T cell receptor beta chain was captured in a study of T-cell reconstitution after alpha-beta-depleted transplantation in children. Findings and limits, study-wide: Reportedly, only several hundred clones from non-depleted graft cells drove alpha-beta T-cell counts at about two months. The high TCRbeta diversity at day 60 in some patients came from surviving recipient T cells and thymic progenitors.

The authors prepared the TCRbeta library with unique molecular identifiers. A single record per CDR3 protein comes from TCRdb applying MiXCR to the PCR reads. This repertoire shows 610,000 or so distinct CDR3 sequences, 25% to 30% found once; its top ten account for less than 40%. Comment on this clonotype: Its antigen is unidentified.

V was cut by 0 bases and J by 3 bases, with 9 bases left in between. The CDR3 is 13 amino acids. In germline, CDR1 is DFQATT, CDR2 SNEGSKA (reference sequence). This sample comprised PBMCs, obtained before TCRalphabeta/CD19-depleted stem cell transplant. The receptor comes from a boy less than two years old with Wiskott-Aldrich syndrome, due to receive a stem cell transplant. The chain uses TRBV20-1 and TRBJ2-7; D call uncertain. The DNA of the CDR3 is TGCAGTGCTAGAGAGAGCCCGTACTACGAGCAGTACTTC. Residues: CSARESPYYEQYF.